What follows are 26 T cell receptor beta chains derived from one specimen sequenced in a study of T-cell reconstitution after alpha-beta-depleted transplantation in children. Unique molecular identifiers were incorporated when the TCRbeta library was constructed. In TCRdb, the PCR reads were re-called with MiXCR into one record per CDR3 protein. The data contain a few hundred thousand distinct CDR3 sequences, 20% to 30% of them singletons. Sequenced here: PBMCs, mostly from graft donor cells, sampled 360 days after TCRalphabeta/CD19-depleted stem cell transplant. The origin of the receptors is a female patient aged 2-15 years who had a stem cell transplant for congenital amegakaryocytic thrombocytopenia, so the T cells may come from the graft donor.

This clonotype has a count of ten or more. DNA of the CDR3: TGCGCCAGCAGCCAAGATCTGGCAGGGGGCCACACCGGGGAGCTGTTTTTT. Translation: CASSQDLAGGHTGELFF. The J gene is TRBJ2-2, the V gene TRBV4-1; TRBD1 matches 8 bases. The junction had 6 bases not matched to a gene; V was cut back by 0 bases and J by 3 bases. The CDR3 is made up of 17 amino acids. Germline V CDR1 and CDR2: MGHRA, YSYEKL.

The CDR3 DNA is TGCGCCAGCAGCCCGGGACTCGACAGGGCCCGCACAGATACGCAGTATTTT. Its protein product is CASSPGLDRARTDTQYF. This chain joins TRBV4-1 and TRBJ2-3; the D gene is possibly TRBD1 (7 bases). The germline CDR1 and CDR2 sequences are MGHRA and YSYEKL. V lost 4 bases and J 1 base, leaving 18 bases between the germline ends. This CDR3 is 17 amino acids long.

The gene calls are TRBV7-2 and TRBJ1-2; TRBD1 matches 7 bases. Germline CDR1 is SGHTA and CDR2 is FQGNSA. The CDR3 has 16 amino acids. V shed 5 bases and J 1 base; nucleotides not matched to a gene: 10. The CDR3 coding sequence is TGTGCCAGCAGCCGAATGACAGGGCCTTTTAACTATGGCTACACCTTC. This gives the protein CASSRMTGPFNYGYTF.

Here the CDR3 reads CASSPLAGVGDTQYF. CDR3 in DNA: TGTGCCAGCAGCCCACTAGCGGGAGTTGGAGATACGCAGTATTTT. V and J are TRBV7-2 and TRBJ2-3, with TRBD2 identical over 11 bases. This CDR3 region has 15 residues. Germline V gives CDR1 SGHTA, CDR2 FQGNSA. J lost 5 bases, V lost 5 bases, and 6 bases had no gene match.

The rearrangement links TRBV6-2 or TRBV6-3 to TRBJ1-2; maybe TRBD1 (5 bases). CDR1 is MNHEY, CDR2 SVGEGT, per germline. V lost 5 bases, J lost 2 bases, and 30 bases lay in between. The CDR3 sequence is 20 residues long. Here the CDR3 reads CASSNPNRLTAGFANYGYTF. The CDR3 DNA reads TGTGCCAGCAGTAACCCTAACAGACTCACCGCAGGGTTCGCGAACTATGGCTACACCTTC.

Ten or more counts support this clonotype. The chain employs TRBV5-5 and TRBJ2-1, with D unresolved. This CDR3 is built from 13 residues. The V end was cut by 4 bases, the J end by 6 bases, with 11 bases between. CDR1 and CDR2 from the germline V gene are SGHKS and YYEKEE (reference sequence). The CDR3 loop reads CASSKKASNEQFF. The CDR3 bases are TGTGCCAGCAGCAAAAAGGCCAGCAATGAGCAGTTCTTC. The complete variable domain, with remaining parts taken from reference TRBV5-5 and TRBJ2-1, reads DAGVTQSPTHLIKTRGQQVTLRCSPISGHKSVSWYQQVLGQGPQFIFQYYEKEERGRGNFPDRFSARQFPNYSSELNVNALLLGDSALYLCASSKKASNEQFFGPGTRLTVL.

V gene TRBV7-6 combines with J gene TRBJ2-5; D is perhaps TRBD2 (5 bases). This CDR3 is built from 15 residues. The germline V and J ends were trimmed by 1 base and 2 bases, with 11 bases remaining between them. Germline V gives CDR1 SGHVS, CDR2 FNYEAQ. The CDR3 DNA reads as TGTGCCAGCAGCTTAGGCCCGGGATCTCAAGAGACCCAGTACTTC. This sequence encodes CASSLGPGSQETQYF.

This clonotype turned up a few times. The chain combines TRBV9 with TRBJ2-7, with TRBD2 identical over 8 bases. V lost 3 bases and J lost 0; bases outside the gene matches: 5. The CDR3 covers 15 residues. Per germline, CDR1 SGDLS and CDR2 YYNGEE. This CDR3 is CASSEDSGTSYEQYF. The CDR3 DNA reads TGTGCCAGCAGCGAGGATAGCGGGACCTCCTACGAGCAGTACTTC.

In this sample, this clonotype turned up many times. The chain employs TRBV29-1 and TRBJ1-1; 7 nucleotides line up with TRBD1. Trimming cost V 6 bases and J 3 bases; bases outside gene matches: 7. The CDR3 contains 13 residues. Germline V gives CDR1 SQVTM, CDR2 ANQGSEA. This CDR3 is CSVQGRGYTEAFF. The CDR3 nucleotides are TGCAGCGTACAGGGGAGGGGGTACACTGAAGCTTTCTTT.

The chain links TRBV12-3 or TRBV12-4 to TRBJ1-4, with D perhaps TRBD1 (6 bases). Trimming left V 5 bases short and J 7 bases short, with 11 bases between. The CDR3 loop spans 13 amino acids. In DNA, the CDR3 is TGTGCCAGCAGTATACAGGGAGGTGAAAAACTGTTTTTT. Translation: CASSIQGGEKLFF.

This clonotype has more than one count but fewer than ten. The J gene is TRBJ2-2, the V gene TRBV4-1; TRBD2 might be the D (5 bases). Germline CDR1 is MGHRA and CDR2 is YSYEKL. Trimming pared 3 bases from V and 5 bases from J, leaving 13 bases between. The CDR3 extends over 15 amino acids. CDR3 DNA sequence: TGCGCCAGCAGCCAGGTTCAGGTAGCGACCGGGGAGCTGTTTTTT. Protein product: CASSQVQVATGELFF.

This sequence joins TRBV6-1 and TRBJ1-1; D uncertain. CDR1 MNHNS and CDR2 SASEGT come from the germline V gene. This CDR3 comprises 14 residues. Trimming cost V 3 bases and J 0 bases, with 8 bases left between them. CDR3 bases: TGTGCCAGCAGTGATGAGGGTCTGAACACTGAAGCTTTCTTT. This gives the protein CASSDEGLNTEAFF.

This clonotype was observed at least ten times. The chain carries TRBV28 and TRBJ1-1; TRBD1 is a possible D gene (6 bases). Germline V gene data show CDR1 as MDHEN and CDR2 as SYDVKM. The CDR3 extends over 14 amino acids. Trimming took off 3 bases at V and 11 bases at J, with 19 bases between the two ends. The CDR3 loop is CASSFLDRPHLAFF. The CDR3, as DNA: TGTGCCAGCAGTTTTCTCGACAGGCCACACTTGGCTTTCTTT.

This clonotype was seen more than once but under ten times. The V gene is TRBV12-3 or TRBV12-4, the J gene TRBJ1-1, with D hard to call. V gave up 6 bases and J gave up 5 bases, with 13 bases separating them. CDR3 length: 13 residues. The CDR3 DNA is TGTGCCAGCAGATTTACCCGCAGTACTGAAGCTTTCTTT. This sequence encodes CASRFTRSTEAFF.

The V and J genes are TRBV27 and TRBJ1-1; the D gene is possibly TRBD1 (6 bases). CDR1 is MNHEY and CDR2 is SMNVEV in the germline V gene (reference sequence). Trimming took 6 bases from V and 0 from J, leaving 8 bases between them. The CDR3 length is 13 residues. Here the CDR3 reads CASSGTMNTEAFF. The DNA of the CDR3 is TGTGCCAGCAGCGGGACAATGAACACTGAAGCTTTCTTT.

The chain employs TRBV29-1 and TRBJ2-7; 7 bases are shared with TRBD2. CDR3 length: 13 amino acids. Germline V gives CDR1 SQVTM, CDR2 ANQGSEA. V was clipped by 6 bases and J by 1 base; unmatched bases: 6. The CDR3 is CSVGRGRSYEQYF. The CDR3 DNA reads TGCAGCGTGGGGCGGGGGAGGTCCTACGAGCAGTACTTC.

Written as DNA, the CDR3 is TGCGCCAGCAGCCGTGGACAGGAGGGAGATACGCAGTATTTT. This sequence encodes CASSRGQEGDTQYF. The chain joins TRBV4-3 to TRBJ2-3; possibly TRBD1 for D (7 bases). The CDR3 runs to 14 residues. The V end lost 4 bases, the J end lost 5 bases, and 13 bases lay between the germline ends. CDR1 is LGHNA and CDR2 is YSLEER in the germline V gene.

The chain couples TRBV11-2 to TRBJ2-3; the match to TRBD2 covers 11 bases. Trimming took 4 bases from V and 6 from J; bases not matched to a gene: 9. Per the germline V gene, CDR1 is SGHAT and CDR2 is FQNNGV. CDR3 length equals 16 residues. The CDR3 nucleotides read TGTGCCAGCAGCTCCCCCCTAGCGGGGGGTCGGGATACGCAGTATTTT. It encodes CASSSPLAGGRDTQYF.

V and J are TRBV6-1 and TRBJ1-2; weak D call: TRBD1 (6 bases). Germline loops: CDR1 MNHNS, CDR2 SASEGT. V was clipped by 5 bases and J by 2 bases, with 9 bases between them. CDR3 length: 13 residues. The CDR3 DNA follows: TGTGCCAGCAGTAGGGACAAGAACTATGGCTACACCTTC. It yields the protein CASSRDKNYGYTF.

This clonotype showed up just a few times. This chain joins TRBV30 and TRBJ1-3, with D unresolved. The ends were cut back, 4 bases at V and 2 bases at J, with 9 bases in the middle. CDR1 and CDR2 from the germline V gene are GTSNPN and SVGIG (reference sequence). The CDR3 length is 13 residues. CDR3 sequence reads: CAWNAAAGNTIYF. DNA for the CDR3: TGTGCCTGGAATGCGGCAGCTGGAAACACCATATATTTT. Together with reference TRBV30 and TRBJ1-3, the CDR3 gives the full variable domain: SQTIHQWPATLVQPVGSPLSLECTVEGTSNPNLYWYRQAAGRGLQLLFYSVGIGQISSEVPQNLSASRPQDRQFILSSKKLLLSDSGFYLCAWNAAAGNTIYFGEGSWLTVV.

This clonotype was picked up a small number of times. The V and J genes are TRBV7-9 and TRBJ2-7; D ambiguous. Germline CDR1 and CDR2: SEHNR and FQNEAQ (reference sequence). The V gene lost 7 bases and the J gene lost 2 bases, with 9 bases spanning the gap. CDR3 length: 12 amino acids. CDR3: CASTLGTYEQYF. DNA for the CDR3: TGTGCCAGCACCCTTGGAACCTACGAGCAGTACTTC.

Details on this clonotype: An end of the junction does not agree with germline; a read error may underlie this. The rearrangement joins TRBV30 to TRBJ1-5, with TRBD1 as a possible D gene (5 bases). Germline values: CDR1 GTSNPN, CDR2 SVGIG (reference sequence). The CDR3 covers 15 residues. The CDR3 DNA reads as TGTGCGTGGAGTACAGGACATTCTTTCTATCAGCCCCAGCATTTT. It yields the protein CAWSTGHSFYQPQHF.

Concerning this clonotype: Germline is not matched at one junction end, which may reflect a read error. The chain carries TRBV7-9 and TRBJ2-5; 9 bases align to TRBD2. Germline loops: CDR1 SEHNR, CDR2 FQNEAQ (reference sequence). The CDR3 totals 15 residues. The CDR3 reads CSSSLGAGGEETQYF. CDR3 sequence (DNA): TGTTCCAGCAGCTTGGGAGCGGGGGGAGAAGAGACCCAGTACTTC. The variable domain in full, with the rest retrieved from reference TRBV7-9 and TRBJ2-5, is DTGVSQNPRHKITKRGQNVTFRCDPISEHNRLYWYRQTLGQGPEFLTYFQNEAQLEKSRLLSDRFSAERPKGSFSTLEIQRTEQGDSAMYLCSSSLGAGGEETQYFGPGTRLLVL.

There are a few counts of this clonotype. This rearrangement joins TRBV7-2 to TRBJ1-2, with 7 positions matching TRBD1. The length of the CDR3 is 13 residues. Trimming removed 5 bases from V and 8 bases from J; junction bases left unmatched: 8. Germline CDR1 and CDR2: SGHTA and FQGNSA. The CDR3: CASSNQGQIGYTF. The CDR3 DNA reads TGTGCCAGCAGCAACCAGGGACAGATAGGCTACACCTTC.

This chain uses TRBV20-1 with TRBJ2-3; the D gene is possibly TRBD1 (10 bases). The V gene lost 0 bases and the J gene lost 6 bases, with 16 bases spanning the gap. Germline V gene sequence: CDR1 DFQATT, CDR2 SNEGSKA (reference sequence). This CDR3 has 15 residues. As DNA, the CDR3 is TGCAGTGCTAGAGATCTAGCGGGACAGGGGGATACGCAGTATTTT. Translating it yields CSARDLAGQGDTQYF.

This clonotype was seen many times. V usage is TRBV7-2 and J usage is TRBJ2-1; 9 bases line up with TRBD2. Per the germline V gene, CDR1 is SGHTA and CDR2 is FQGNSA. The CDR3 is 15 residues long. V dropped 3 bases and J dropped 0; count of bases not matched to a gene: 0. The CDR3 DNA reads TGTGCCAGCAGCTTTAGCGGGAGCTCCTACAATGAGCAGTTCTTC. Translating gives CASSFSGSSYNEQFF.